A single sample is the source of the 9 T cell receptor beta chains below, sequenced in a study of blood T cells in healthy people across ages. A second about 7 to 12 cycle PCR used barcoded and J-beta primers. In TCRdb, the 5' RACE reads were re-called with MiXCR into one record per CDR3 protein. The data show around 1,500,000 distinct CDR3 sequences, with 28% seen just once and about 8% held by the top ten. The sequencing input was blood. All receptors derive from a young woman in good health.

This clonotype has a handful of counts. This sequence joins TRBV4-2 and TRBJ1-4; D is undetermined. Germline V gene sequence: CDR1 LGHNA, CDR2 YNFKEQ. The V and J ends lost 6 bases and 3 bases respectively, with 14 bases between them. This CDR3 comprises 15 residues. CDR3 sequence: CASRNSLGANEKLFF. For the CDR3, the DNA is TGTGCCAGCAGGAACAGCCTCGGGGCTAATGAAAAACTGTTTTTT.

CDR3 sequence reads: CASRIAGGRLDEQFF. In nucleotides, the CDR3 is TGTGCCAGCAGGATAGCGGGAGGGCGATTGGATGAGCAGTTCTTC. The chain is built from TRBV12-3 or TRBV12-4 and TRBJ2-1; 11 bases line up with TRBD2. This CDR3 spans 15 amino acids. With V trimmed by 6 bases and J by 8 bases, 9 bases remained unmatched.

As to this clonotype: Possible read error: a much larger clone is one base away. Here the CDR3 omits its conserved ending phenylalanine or tryptophan, so a read error is the likely source. The V and J genes are TRBV5-1 and TRBJ2-3, with D tentatively TRBD1 (6 bases). Germline V gene sequence: CDR1 SGHRS, CDR2 YFSETQ. This CDR3 comprises 13 residues. Trimming removed 5 bases from V and 5 bases from J, with 12 bases in between. In DNA form, the CDR3 reads TGCGCCAGCAGAGGCAGGGGAAGAGATACGCAGTATTTA. Translation gives CASRGRGRDTQYL.

The CDR3, as DNA: TGTGCCAGCAGCGTAGGGACAGATAACAATGAGCAGTTCTTC. This translates into CASSVGTDNNEQFF. The rearrangement links TRBV7-6 to TRBJ2-1, with 7 bases lining up with TRBD1. From germline, CDR1 is SGHVS and CDR2 FNYEAQ. V trimming: 5 bases; J trimming: 5 bases; junction bases outside the gene matches: 6. There are 14 residues in the CDR3.

The CDR3 loop is CSVGLAGGVIPYEQYF. In nucleotides, the CDR3 is TGCAGCGTTGGACTAGCGGGAGGAGTAATCCCCTACGAGCAGTACTTC. The chain has TRBV29-1 and TRBJ2-7; 13 nucleotides line up with TRBD2. With 4 bases clipped from V and 2 bases from J, the junction kept 8 bases outside the gene matches. Germline V CDR1 and CDR2: SQVTM, ANQGSEA. The CDR3 runs 16 residues.

This clonotype was seen a handful of times. This chain connects TRBV5-1 to TRBJ2-1; possibly TRBD2 for D (6 bases). Deletions cut 2 bases from V and 6 bases from J, with 21 bases between. Germline CDR1 reads SGHRS; CDR2 reads YFSETQ. The CDR3 covers 17 residues. The CDR3 DNA sequence: TGCGCCAGCAGCTTCGATGCATGGAGGGGTAATAGCAATGAGCAGTTCTTC. Its translation is CASSFDAWRGNSNEQFF.

The sample holds one count of this clonotype. The V and J genes are TRBV11-1 and TRBJ1-1; 7 positions agree with TRBD1. Germline lookup yields CDR1 SGHAT and CDR2 FQDESV (reference sequence). The CDR3 has 12 amino acids. V gave up 5 bases and J gave up 11 bases; unmatched junction bases: 8. CDR3 sequence (DNA): TGTGCCAGCAGCAGCGACAGGGAGTCGGCTTTCTTT. This codes for CASSSDRESAFF.

Comment on this clonotype: At one of its ends the junction is not consistent with the germline gene, which may arise from a read error. The chain links TRBV4-3 to TRBJ2-4; possibly TRBD2 for D (6 bases). The J call may be mistaken, given a closer DNA end match to TRBJ2-7. Germline-derived CDR1 and CDR2 are LGHNA and YSLEER. The CDR3 is 17 amino acids. CDR3 bases: TGCGCCGGCAGCCAAGATTCGGTTGGAGGGGAAGACTACGAGCAGTACTTC. This codes for CAGSQDSVGGEDYEQYF.

This clonotype was observed a handful of times. This chain connects TRBV6-1 to TRBJ2-3, with D possibly being TRBD1 (5 bases). The ends were cut back, 7 bases at V and 4 bases at J, with 12 bases in the middle. CDR1 is MNHNS and CDR2 is SASEGT in the germline V gene. There are 13 residues in the CDR3. The CDR3 DNA follows: TGTGCCAGCAAGGACAAGCCCCCAGATACGCAGTATTTT. Its protein product is CASKDKPPDTQYF.